This T cell receptor (beta chain) was sequenced in a study of CD8+ T cells in alopecia areata. Study-wide points: Whether baseline CD8+ expansion is linked to response remains uncertain, given a single nonresponder. Alphabeta T cells residing in normal skin are also sequenced in scalp samples. Affected lesional scalp, above all in alopecia totalis/universalis, was more clonal than normal scalp. Persistence during tofacitinib was seen for many expanded lesional clones in scalp and blood.

Sequencing templates came from extracted RNA that was reverse transcribed into cDNA. Only in-frame clones appear in the TCRdb table, and some are missing; sequencing was by immunoSEQ multiplex PCR. The sample shows 200,000 to 250,000 clones, more than 60% of them seen only once. Points on this clone: Its antigen is as yet unknown.

Treatment denoted: oral pan-JAK inhibitor, 5-10 mg twice daily. V lost 8 bases, J lost 5 bases, and 10 bases stayed unmatched. The germline gives CDR1 SNHLY, CDR2 FYNNEI. The CDR3 sequence is 15 residues long. The sample consisted of CD4+ T cells sorted from blood, taken at approximately week 42, from a patient treated with tofacitinib. The rearrangement uses TRBV2 and TRBJ2-7; TRBD1 matches 12 bases. The receptor comes from a human donor with alopecia areata. CDR3 sequence: CASSKSRDRGHEQYF. CDR3 nucleotide sequence: TGTGCCAGCTCGAAATCACGGGACAGGGGGCACGAGCAGTACTTC.